This TCR beta chain was recorded in a study of blood T cell repertoires in COVID-19. Study information: From the United States, Italy and Spain came samples of acute and convalescent COVID-19. Sample material is recorded as cDNA or gDNA derived from T cells, B-cell-depleted T cells, or PBMCs.

Trimming removed 6 bases at V and 0 bases at J, with 9 bases between. The CDR3 length is 13 residues. The germline V gene encodes CDR1 MNHEY and CDR2 SVGAGI. As originally analysed: It was from reference gene primer amplification that nucleated cell counts were estimated. Here immunoSEQ multiplex PCR was the method, and the copy in TCRdb shows in-frame clones only, minus some. The V and J calls and clone size come from that table; D and trimming were worked out from the DNA. The table records a few hundred thousand clones, roughly four fifths of them present only once. This TCR was sampled from a man older than 75 with acute or convalescent COVID-19. Sequenced: peripheral blood. This chain connects TRBV6-5 to TRBJ2-7; tentatively, D is TRBD1 (5 bases). DNA of the CDR3: TGTGCCAGCAGGACAGTGAACTCCTACGAGCAGTACTTC. This gives the protein CASRTVNSYEQYF.